The clone carrying this TCR beta chain was counted a single time. This sample was taken from a study of blood T cell repertoires in COVID-19. In the study overall: COVID-19 samples collected from the United States, Italy and Spain covered acute and convalescent phases. Sources were T cells, B-cell-depleted T cells, or PBMCs; the material itself was cDNA or gDNA.

Here immunoSEQ multiplex PCR was the method, and the copy in TCRdb shows in-frame clones only, minus some. The table records tens of thousands of clones, about nine tenths of them present only once. Looked up from germline, CDR1 is SGHTA and CDR2 is FQGNSA. V was shortened by 4 bases and J by 4 bases, with 14 bases between the two germline ends. The CDR3 runs to 14 residues. Sequenced: peripheral blood. This TCR came from a human donor with active COVID-19. The donor label of this sample is uncertain. The rearrangement links TRBV7-2 to TRBJ2-7; a weak D match, TRBD1 (5 bases). The CDR3 reads CASSSFSGKYEQYF. In DNA, the CDR3 is TGTGCCAGCAGCTCTTTCTCAGGGAAATACGAGCAGTACTTC.